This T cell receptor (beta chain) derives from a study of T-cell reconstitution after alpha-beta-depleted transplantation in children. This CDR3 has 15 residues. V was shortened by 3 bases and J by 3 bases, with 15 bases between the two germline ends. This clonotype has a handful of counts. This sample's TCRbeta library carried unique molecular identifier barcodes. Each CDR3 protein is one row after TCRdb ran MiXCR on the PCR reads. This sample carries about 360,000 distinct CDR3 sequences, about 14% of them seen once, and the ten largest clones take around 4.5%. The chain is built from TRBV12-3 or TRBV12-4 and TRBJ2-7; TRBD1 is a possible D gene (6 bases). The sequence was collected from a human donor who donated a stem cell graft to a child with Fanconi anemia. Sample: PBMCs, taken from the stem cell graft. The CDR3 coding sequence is TGTGCCAGCAGTTTGGGGTCCCGGGACATCTACGAGCAGTACTTC. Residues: CASSLGSRDIYEQYF.